The subject of this entry is one TCR beta chain. V was cut by 5 bases and J by 4 bases, with 9 bases left in between. This CDR3 is built from 13 residues. Germline CDR1 is LNHDA and CDR2 is SQIVND (reference sequence). This record belongs to a study of cytomegalovirus exposure and HLA in healthy donors. It was with 60 Vbeta and 13 Jbeta primers that the PCR ran. Profiling relied on immunoSEQ multiplex PCR, and the TCRdb table lists in-frame clones only, not all of them. This sample has over 150,000 clones, with around three quarters found just once. This chain connects TRBV19 to TRBJ1-5; perhaps TRBD1 as D (5 bases). The sample taken for sequencing was PBMCs. The TCR sequence derives from a boy aged 5-17 years in good health and CMV-seronegative. CDR3 DNA sequence: TGTGCCAGTAGTCACCGGGGGAATCAGCCCCAGCATTTT. It encodes CASSHRGNQPQHF.